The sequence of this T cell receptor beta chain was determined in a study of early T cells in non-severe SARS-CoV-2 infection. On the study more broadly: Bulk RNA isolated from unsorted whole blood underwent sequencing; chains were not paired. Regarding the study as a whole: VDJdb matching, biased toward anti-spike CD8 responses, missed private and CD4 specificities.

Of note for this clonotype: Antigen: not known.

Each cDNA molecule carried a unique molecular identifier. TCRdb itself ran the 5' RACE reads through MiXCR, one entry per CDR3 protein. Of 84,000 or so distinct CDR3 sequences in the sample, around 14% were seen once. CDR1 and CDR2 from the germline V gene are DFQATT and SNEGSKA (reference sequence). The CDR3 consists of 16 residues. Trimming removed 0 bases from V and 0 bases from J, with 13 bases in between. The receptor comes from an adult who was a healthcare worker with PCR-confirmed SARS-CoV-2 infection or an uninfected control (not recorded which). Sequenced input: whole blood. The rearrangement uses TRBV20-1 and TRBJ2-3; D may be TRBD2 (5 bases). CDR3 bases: TGCAGTGCTAGAGATCTCGTTAGCGTCAGCACAGATACGCAGTATTTT. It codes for CSARDLVSVSTDTQYF.